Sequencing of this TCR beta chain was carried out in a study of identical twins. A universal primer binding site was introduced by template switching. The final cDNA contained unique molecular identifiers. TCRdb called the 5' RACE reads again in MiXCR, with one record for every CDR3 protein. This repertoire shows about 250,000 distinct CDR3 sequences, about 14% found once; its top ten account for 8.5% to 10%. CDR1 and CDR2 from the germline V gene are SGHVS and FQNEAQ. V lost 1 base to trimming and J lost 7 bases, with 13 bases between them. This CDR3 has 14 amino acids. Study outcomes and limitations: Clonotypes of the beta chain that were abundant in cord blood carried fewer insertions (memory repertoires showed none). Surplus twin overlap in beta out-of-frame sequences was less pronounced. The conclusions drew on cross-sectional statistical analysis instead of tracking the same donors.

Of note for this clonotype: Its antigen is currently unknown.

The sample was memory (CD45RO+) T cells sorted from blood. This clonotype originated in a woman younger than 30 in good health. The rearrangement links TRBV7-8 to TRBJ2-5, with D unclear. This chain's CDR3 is CASSLDGPTGTQYF. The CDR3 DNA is TGTGCCAGCAGCTTAGACGGCCCGACGGGGACCCAGTACTTC. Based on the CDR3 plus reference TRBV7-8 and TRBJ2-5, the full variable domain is GAGVSQSPRYKVAKRGQDVALRCDPISGHVSLFWYQQALGQGPEFLTYFQNEAQLDKSGLPSDRFFAERPEGSVSTLKIQRTQQEDSAVYLCASSLDGPTGTQYFGPGTRLLVL.